This T cell receptor (beta chain) originates from a study of blood T cells in healthy people across ages. A second PCR of roughly 7 to 11 cycles used a sample-barcoded 5' primer and a J-beta primer mix. One entry per CDR3 protein, called by TCRdb with MiXCR from the 5' RACE reads. The sample has hundreds of thousands of distinct CDR3 sequences, approximately 52% seen once. Each donor gave approximately 9.5 milliliters of peripheral blood. J was trimmed by 2 bases and V by 7 bases; bases with no gene match: 7. The length of the CDR3 is 14 residues. Germline CDR1 reads SGHKS; CDR2 reads YYEKEE (reference sequence).

Sequenced sample: blood. V is TRBV5-5 and J is TRBJ2-7, with 9 bases lining up with TRBD2. The receptor's source is a woman older than 75 in good health. CDR3 coding DNA: TGTGCCAGCGGTAGAGCGGGAGGTACCTACGAGCAGTACTTC. Translated: CASGRAGGTYEQYF.